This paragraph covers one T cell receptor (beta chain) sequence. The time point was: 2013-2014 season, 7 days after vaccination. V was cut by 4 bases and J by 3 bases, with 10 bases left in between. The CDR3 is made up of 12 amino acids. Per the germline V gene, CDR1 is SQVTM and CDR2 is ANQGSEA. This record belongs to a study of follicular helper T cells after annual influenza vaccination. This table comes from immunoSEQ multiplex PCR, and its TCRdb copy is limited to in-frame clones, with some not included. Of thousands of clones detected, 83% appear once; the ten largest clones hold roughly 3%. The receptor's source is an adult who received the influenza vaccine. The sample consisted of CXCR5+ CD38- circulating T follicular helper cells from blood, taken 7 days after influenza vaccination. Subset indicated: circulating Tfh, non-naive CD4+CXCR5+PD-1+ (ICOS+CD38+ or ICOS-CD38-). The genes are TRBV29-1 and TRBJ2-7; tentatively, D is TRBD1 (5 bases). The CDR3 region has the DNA TGCAGCGTTGTCCCGACAGACTACGAGCAGTACTTC. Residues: CSVVPTDYEQYF.